The next 2 T cell receptor beta chains were all read from a single sample in a study of cytomegalovirus exposure and HLA in healthy donors. Repertoires were generated with immunoSEQ multiplex PCR, while TCRdb's copy carries only in-frame clones and drops some. The repertoire includes approximately 270,000 clones, 65% to 90% of them detected once, and 1% sits in the top ten. Sequencing input: PBMCs. All receptors derive from a young woman in good health and CMV-seronegative.

This clone was seen only once. The chain is built from TRBV7-2 and TRBJ2-5; TRBD2 matches 9 bases. The CDR3 has 16 residues. V dropped 3 bases and J dropped 4; count of bases not matched to a gene: 9. Germline CDR1 and CDR2: SGHTA and FQGNSA. The CDR3 region has the DNA TGTGCCAGCAGCTTTCAGGCGGGAGGGCCAGGAGAGACCCAGTACTTC. The encoded protein is CASSFQAGGPGETQYF. Full variable domain (rest looked up from reference TRBV7-2 and TRBJ2-5): GAGVSQSPSNKVTEKGKDVELRCDPISGHTALYWYRQSLGQGLEFLIYFQGNSAPDKSGLPSDRFSAERTGGSVSTLTIQRTQQEDSAVYLCASSFQAGGPGETQYFGPGTRLLVL.

The V gene is TRBV7-3, the J gene TRBJ2-2; weak D call: TRBD2 (5 bases). The V end was cut by 5 bases, the J end by 0 bases, with 13 bases between. The germline gives CDR1 SGHTA, CDR2 FQGTGA. The CDR3 contains 16 residues. CDR3 residues: CASSGVASTNTGELFF. Written as DNA, the CDR3 is TGTGCCAGCAGCGGGGTAGCGTCTACGAACACCGGGGAGCTGTTTTTT.